This T cell receptor beta chain was sequenced for a study of shared clonotypes between healthy human individuals. Only Caucasian adults living in Nashville, Tennessee served as donors. Both subsets, CD45RA+ naive and CD45RA-negative memory, were split from the CD4+ cells. Evenly divided among several immunoSEQ plates was the genomic DNA of each subset. 200 to 250 ng DNA, about 28,000 T cell genomes, went into each sorted-subset replicate PCR. Repertoires were generated with immunoSEQ multiplex PCR, while TCRdb's copy carries only in-frame clones and drops some. The sample carries some 2,100,000 clones, under 97% recorded once. Germline V gene sequence: CDR1 MGHRA, CDR2 YSYEKL. This CDR3 has 16 residues. The V and J ends lost 1 base and 4 bases respectively, with 13 bases between them.

This receptor was taken from a man aged 18 to 29 in good health. Material for sequencing was naive CD4+ T cells sorted from blood. As for subset: CD45RA+ positively selected. V usage is TRBV4-1 and J usage is TRBJ1-4; D gene ambiguous. The DNA for the CDR3 is TGCGCCAGCAGCCAAGTCCACGGAACCCATAATGAAAAACTGTTTTTT. This translates into CASSQVHGTHNEKLFF.